This TCR beta chain was sequenced in a study of cytomegalovirus exposure and HLA in healthy donors (dated by TCRdb to the late 2010s). Looking at the study overall: According to an earlier analysis of 550 to 700 of the donors, about 179 million T cells yielded over 100 million unique TCR beta sequences and about 300 Gb of sequence data. Typing coverage differed by locus: A, B, C, DRB1 and DQB1 were typed in about 620-630 donors, DQA1 in 500 to 550, DPA1 in 600 to 610, and DPB1 in around 440. High-throughput TCR immunosequencing, statistical association of individual TCRs with disease status, and machine learning were combined to predict cytomegalovirus infection status. The T cell repertoires of 670 or so subjects were profiled by immunosequencing and related to cytomegalovirus serostatus. Rather than using new phenotypic data, the later analysis identified candidate immune exposures from TCR beta sequences and from how often those sequences occurred across donors. A later genetic analysis took genome-wide SNP genotypes for about three fifths of the 666 donors and used that subset as a discovery cohort. Along with the roughly 670-subject first cohort, a separate validation cohort of over 90 different subjects was used. Across about 370 genotyped donors of the cohort, an average of about 250,000 unique TCR beta nucleotide sequences per donor were sequenced, and approximately 17% of those sequences were non-productive. Both class I and class II loci were covered by HLA typing, at four-digit resolution. Of the roughly 430 genotyped donors, approximately 80% fell in the genetic ancestry cluster associated with self-reported Caucasian donors. Alongside the repertoire data, information on donor age, sex, ethnicity and CMV serostatus was compiled. Roughly 5 DR-DQ haplotypes were handled as single units for association and clustering because linkage in the cohort was strong. The study was designed to test whether signatures of past pathogen exposure could be identified by cataloging public T cell receptors. In a later analysis, previously published TCR beta repertoires from 666 donors were re-analyzed and high-resolution HLA genotyping was added so that TCR occurrence patterns could be studied. Every repertoire in the discovery cohort had been generated on one and the same sequencing platform. In an earlier analysis of roughly 540 of the donors, high-throughput TCR beta sequencing was used to judge whether each TCR beta V gene segment behaved as functional or pseudogenic. An early release covering 550 to 700 HLA-typed donors comprised 300 to 350 gigabases of sequencing data and 85 million to 100 million unique TCR sequences. Results and caveats for the whole study, not just this receptor: Immune exposure information for the cohort was limited to CMV serostatus. The earlier analysis of approximately 590 of the donors excluded some 16 rarely observed V segments, including chromosome 9 orphons, because counts were too low. The presence/absence analyses assumed that sequencing depth was roughly uniform across donors, and that assumption may not be true. Correlated functional status among segregating V segments might be attributable to linkage disequilibrium, but an unknown experimental factor could not be ruled out. The authors suggested that the approach could potentially be generalized to other disease states and immunological phenotypes. Specific HLA alleles were associated with 15,000 to 20,000 TCR beta sequences at a false discovery rate of 0.05 in a later analysis. The 87-base-pair reads could not distinguish some IMGT-functional V segments, including TRBV6-2 and TRBV6-3, so those segments were excluded. According to a later analysis, most CMV-associated TCR beta chains appeared to be HLA-restricted, and the HLA associations seemed to be driven largely by CMV exposure. Because some donors lacked HLA typing at each locus, the association tests relied only on the typed subset. Across donors, most TCR sequences were observed very rarely, whereas some public TCRs were present in many individuals. According to a later genetic analysis, donors in an Asian-associated ancestry cluster had fewer N-insertions in productive TCRs than the approximately 670-donor mean. Compared with equally common non-associated chains, HLA-associated TCR beta chains in a later analysis were more clonally expanded and had lower generation probabilities. A further reported finding was that TCR beta sequences accurately predicted the HLA-A and HLA-B alleles for most subjects in the first cohort. The cohort was sequenced for TCR beta chains only, and without alpha or paired-chain data the features that could be detected were limited. A later genetic analysis associated a missense DCLRE1C variant with V-gene and J-gene trimming of TCR beta chains, and an independent cohort replicated the association. A total of roughly 160 TCR beta chains were listed by the study as associated with cytomegalovirus. In vitro tests confirmed that three of the cytomegalovirus-associated TCR beta chains recognize cytomegalovirus antigens. The sequencing pipeline was judged likely to have produced a cluster of highly shared sequence variants as a technical artifact. A later analysis found that TCR association rates varied across HLA loci, with DRB1 alleles showing the most associated TCRs and HLA-C alleles the fewest. Several of the top co-occurrence clusters appeared to be linked to parvovirus B19, influenza, CMV and Epstein-Barr virus, according to a later analysis. When HLA alleles, especially DR and DQ, strongly co-occurred, TCR associations were difficult to assign to individual alleles. The classifier was reported to diagnose cytomegalovirus status with high specificity and sensitivity in both the original cohort and the validation cohort. In an earlier analysis of about 600 of the donors, most TCR beta V segments appeared in productive rearrangements about 90% or about 30% of the time, broadly matching IMGT annotations.

The cohort consisted of some 670 healthy bone marrow donors. Cohort members were all nominally healthy when sampled, although unrecorded immune exposures were likely present. The donor was CMV seropositive and was included in the group of around 300 seropositive cohort members. A peripheral blood sample was collected from each donor, and TCR beta sequencing was performed on peripheral blood mononuclear cells. The Qiagen DNeasy Blood Extraction Kit was used to extract genomic DNA from the blood cell samples. Library preparation was by the immunoSEQ multiplex PCR assay. For the multiplex PCR, a mixture combining 60 forward primers for TCR Vbeta segments and 13 reverse primers for TCR Jbeta segments was used. The CDR3 region of rearranged TCR beta genes was amplified from genomic DNA by a multiplex PCR assay. The amplified TCR beta libraries were sequenced on the Illumina HiSeq System as 87-base-pair reads. The published analysis was carried out like this. In a later analysis, some 80 million unique TCR beta chains were counted across the roughly 670 repertoires, and approximately 11 million of these chains were shared by at least two donors. To remove PCR and sequencing errors, raw reads were error-corrected and collapsed into unique sequences using a nearest-neighbor algorithm that merged closely related sequences. Alignment of CDR3 sequences to IMGT reference sequences was used to assign V, D and J gene segments. For a sequence to be retained, a match of at least six nucleotides to both a V gene segment and a J gene segment was required. A rearrangement was called productive if the CDR3 had no stop codons and remained in frame with V and J, and every other rearrangement was called non-productive. CDR3 was defined by IMGT convention, running from the second conserved V-encoded cysteine to the conserved J-encoded phenylalanine. In an earlier analysis of around 640 of the donors, sequences lacking an unambiguous match to a single V gene segment were excluded. In an earlier analysis of approximately 560 of the donors, a V segment was called functional when productive rearrangements were above 56.7%, and segregating when the standard deviation between donors exceeded 5%. To diagnose cytomegalovirus status from the catalog of TCR beta chain sequences, a statistical classification framework was built. In a later analysis, TCR nucleotide sequences were compared against IMGT/GENE-DB human TR gene sequences so that V and J genes could be assigned. A later analysis assigned CDR3 sequences and most-parsimonious VDJ recombination scenarios with the TCRdist pipeline. In a later analysis, every TCR beta chain was defined by the combination of its CDR3 amino acid sequence and its V-gene family, and reads without a unique V-gene family were dropped. A later analysis removed several hundred highly shared, low-generation-probability nucleotide sequences to deal with suspected cross-contamination and a sequencing artifact. A later analysis calculated a clonal expansion index for each public chain from normalized within-repertoire ranks of inferred template counts. Generation probabilities in a later analysis came from a VDJ recombination model fitted to out-of-frame rearrangements, and those results were checked against IGoR. In a later analysis, TCR-TCR, TCR-HLA and TCR-CMV co-occurrence was scored with hypergeometric tests, and a repertoire-size bias correction was applied to TCR pairs. A later analysis estimated false discovery rates by permuting HLA or CMV assignments 20 times. In a later analysis, co-occurring TCRs were grouped using DBSCAN, and TCRdist sequence similarity was added for clustering within HLA-allele-positive subsets. Co-occurrence clustering excluded repertoires with fewer than 30,000 or more than 120,000 public chains, plus five with anomalous nucleotide sharing. Entries here come from immuneACCESS through TCRdb and include only in-frame sequences with V and J called. Some clones fail to appear in such tables; in the studies checked, an unresolved V gene covers under half of the shortfall, and the cause of the remainder is unknown. D and trimming come from the DNA, and the V and J calls and clone size come from that table. Recorded for this sample are approximately 110,000 clones; around two thirds of them occurred a single time. The top ten clonotypes cover roughly 8.2% of the sample.

From the germline V gene, CDR1 is KGHSH and CDR2 is LQKENI. The CDR3 goes from the cysteine to the phenylalanine over 14 residues. Only CDR3 DNA remains: 42 bases, in frame from the first base. V is cut back by 6 bases and J by 6 bases, with 8 bases in the junction unmatched. As regards this clone: The antigen it recognizes is unknown. No much larger clonotype is one base removed from it; base qualities were not supplied.

Sequencing used PBMCs. The receptor was isolated from a woman aged 40 to 50 in good health and CMV-seropositive. The rearrangement combines TRBV18 with TRBJ1-5; 7 junctional bases match TRBD1. The sequenced DNA: TGTGCCAGCTCCTCGGACAGGATGGGTCAGCCCCAGCATTTT. Its protein reads: CASSSDRMGQPQHF.